This T cell receptor beta chain was captured by sequencing in a study of human T cells and chemical hapten exposure. Documented time point: patch test 1, 2 weeks after DPC sensitization. The treatment was: therapeutic diphenylcyclopropenone sensitization with weekly scalp DPC. This clonotype was picked up a small number of times. Germline V gene sequence: CDR1 MGHRA, CDR2 YSYEKL. Trimming cost V 1 base and J 6 bases, with 17 bases left between them. This CDR3 comprises 16 residues. Each CDR3 protein gets one entry after TCRdb re-called the RACE reads with MiXCR. The sample comprises approximately 49,000 distinct CDR3 sequences, 9.3% of which are singletons, and roughly 4% rests with the top ten.

The receptor's source is a woman in her forties or fifties with alopecia areata. Some clones in this sample may be carry-over from other donors' samples. Specimen: whole blood, collected in connection with sensitization to the hapten diphenylcyclopropenone (DPC). The chain carries TRBV4-1 and TRBJ2-3; D ambiguous. The CDR3 protein is CASSQGRGANLDTQYF. In DNA form, the CDR3 reads TGCGCCAGCAGCCAAGGACGTGGAGCCAACTTGGATACGCAGTATTTT.